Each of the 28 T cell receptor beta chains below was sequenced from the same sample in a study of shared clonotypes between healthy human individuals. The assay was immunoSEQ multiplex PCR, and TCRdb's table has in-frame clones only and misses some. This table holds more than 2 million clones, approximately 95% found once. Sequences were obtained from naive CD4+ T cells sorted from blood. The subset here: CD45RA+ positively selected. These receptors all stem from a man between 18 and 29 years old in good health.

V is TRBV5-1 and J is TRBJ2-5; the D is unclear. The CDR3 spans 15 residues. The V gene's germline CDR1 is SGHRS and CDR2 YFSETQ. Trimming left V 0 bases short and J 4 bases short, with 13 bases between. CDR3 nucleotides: TGCGCCAGCAGCTTGGGCCCGGCGGCAGGAGAGACCCAGTACTTC. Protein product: CASSLGPAAGETQYF.

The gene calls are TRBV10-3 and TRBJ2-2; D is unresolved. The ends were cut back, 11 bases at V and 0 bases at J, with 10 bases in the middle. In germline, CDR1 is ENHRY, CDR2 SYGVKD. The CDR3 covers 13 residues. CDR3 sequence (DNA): TGTGCCGCCCACCGATCGAACACCGGGGAGCTGTTTTTT. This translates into CAAHRSNTGELFF.

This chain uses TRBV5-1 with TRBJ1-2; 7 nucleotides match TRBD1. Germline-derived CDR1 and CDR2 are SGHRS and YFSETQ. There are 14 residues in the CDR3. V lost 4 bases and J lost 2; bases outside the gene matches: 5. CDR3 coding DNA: TGCGCCAGCAGCCAGGGACAGTCAAACTATGGCTACACCTTC. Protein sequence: CASSQGQSNYGYTF.

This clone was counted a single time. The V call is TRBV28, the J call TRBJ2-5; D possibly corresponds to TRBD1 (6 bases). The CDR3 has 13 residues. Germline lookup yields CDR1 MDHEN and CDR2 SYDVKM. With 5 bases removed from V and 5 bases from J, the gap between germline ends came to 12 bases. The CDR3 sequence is CASSVQGRETQYF. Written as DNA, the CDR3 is TGTGCCAGCAGTGTACAGGGTCGGGAGACCCAGTACTTC. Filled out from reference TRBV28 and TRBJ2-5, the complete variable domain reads DVKVTQSSRYLVKRTGEKVFLECVQDMDHENMFWYRQDPGLGLRLIYFSYDVKMKEKGDIPEGYSVSREKKERFSLILESASTNQTSMYLCASSVQGRETQYFGPGTRLLVL.

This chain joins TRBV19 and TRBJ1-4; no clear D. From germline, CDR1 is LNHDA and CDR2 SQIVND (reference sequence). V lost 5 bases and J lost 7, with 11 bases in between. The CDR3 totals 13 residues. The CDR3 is CASSSRLGEKLFF. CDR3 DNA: TGTGCCAGTAGTTCTAGGCTAGGTGAAAAACTGTTTTTT.

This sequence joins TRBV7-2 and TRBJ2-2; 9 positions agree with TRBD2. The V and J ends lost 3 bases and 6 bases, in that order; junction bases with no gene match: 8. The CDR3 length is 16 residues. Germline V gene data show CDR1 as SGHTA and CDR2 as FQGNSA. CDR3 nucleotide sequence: TGTGCCAGCAGCTTTAGCGGGGGACTGTTGGCCGGGGAGCTGTTTTTT. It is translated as CASSFSGGLLAGELFF.

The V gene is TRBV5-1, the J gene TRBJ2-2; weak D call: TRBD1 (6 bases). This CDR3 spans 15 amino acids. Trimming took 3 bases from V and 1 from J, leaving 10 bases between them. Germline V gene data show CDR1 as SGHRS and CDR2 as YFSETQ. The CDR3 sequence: CASSSEGQNTGELFF. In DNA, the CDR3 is TGCGCCAGCAGCTCAGAGGGACAGAACACCGGGGAGCTGTTTTTT. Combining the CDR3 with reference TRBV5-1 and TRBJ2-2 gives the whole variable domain KAGVTQTPRYLIKTRGQQVTLSCSPISGHRSVSWYQQTPGQGLQFLFEYFSETQRNKGNFPGRFSGRQFSNSRSEMNVSTLELGDSALYLCASSSEGQNTGELFFGEGSRLTVL.

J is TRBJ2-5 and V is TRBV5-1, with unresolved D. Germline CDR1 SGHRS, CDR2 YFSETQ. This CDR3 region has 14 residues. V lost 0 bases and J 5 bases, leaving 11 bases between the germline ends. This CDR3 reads CASSLESNGETQYF. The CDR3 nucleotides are TGCGCCAGCAGCTTGGAGAGCAACGGGGAGACCCAGTACTTC. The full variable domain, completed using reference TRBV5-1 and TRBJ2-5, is KAGVTQTPRYLIKTRGQQVTLSCSPISGHRSVSWYQQTPGQGLQFLFEYFSETQRNKGNFPGRFSGRQFSNSRSEMNVSTLELGDSALYLCASSLESNGETQYFGPGTRLLVL.

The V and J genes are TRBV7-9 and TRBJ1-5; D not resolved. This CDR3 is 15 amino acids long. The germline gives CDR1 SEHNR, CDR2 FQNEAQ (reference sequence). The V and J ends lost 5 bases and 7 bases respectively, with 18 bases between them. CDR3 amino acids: CASSKEAAPNQPQHF. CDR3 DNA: TGTGCCAGCAGCAAAGAGGCGGCCCCTAACCAGCCCCAGCATTTT.

The CDR3 DNA reads TGTGCCAGTAGTATGGCCGTCGGCACTGAAGCTTTCTTT. This sequence encodes CASSMAVGTEAFF. The chain uses TRBV19 and TRBJ1-1; D remains unclear. V was pared by 3 bases and J by 4 bases, with 9 bases between. CDR3 length: 13 residues. Per germline, CDR1 LNHDA and CDR2 SQIVND (reference sequence).

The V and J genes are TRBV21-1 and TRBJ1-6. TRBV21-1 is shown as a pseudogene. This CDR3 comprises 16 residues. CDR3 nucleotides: TGTGCCCGCTTTTGGGGAGCGGAGTGGGTGAATTCACCCCTCCACTTT. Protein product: CARFWGAEWVNSPLHF.

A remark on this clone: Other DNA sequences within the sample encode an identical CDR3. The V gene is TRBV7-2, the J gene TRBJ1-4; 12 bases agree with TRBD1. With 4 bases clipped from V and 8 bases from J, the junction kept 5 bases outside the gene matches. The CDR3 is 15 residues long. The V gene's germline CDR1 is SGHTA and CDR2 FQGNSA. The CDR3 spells CASSSRGTGGEKLFF. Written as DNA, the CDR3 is TGTGCCAGCAGCTCACGGGGGACAGGGGGCGAAAAACTGTTTTTT.

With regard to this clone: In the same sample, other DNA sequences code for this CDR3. The DNA of the CDR3 is TGTGCCAGCAGGCTAGCGGGGGGTAATGAGCAGTTCTTC. Translation: CASRLAGGNEQFF. This rearrangement joins TRBV27 to TRBJ2-1; 11 bases fit TRBD2. The V segment lost 6 bases and the J segment 7 bases; nucleotides outside the gene matches: 2. The CDR3 spans 13 residues. The germline V gene encodes CDR1 MNHEY and CDR2 SMNVEV (reference sequence).

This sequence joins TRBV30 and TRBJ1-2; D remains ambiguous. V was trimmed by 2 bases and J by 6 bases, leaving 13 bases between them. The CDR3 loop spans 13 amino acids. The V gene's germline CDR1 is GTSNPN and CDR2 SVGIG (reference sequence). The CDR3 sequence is CAWSLGAGHGYTF. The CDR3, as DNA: TGTGCCTGGAGTCTGGGCGCGGGCCATGGCTACACCTTC.

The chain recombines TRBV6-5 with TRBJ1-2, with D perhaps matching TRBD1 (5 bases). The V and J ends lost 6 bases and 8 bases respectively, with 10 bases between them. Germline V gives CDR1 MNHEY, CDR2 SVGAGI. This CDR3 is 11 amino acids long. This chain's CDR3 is CASRSGNGYTF. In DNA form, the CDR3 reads TGTGCCAGCAGGTCAGGGAACGGCTACACCTTC.

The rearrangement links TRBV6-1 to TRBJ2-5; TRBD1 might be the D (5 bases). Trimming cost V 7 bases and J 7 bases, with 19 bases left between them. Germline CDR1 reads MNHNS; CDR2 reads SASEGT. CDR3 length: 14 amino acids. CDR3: CASNEVGRVGTQYF. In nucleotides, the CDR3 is TGTGCCAGCAACGAAGTGGGCAGGGTTGGGACCCAGTACTTC.

CDR3 sequence: CASSKGGPFSPSYEQYF. In DNA form, the CDR3 reads TGTGCCAGTAGTAAGGGGGGACCGTTCAGCCCCTCCTACGAGCAGTACTTC. This chain uses TRBV19 with TRBJ2-7; D tentatively reads TRBD1 or TRBD2 (6 bases each). This CDR3 contains 17 residues. V was pared by 4 bases and J by 0 bases, with 19 bases between. From germline, CDR1 is LNHDA and CDR2 SQIVND (reference sequence).

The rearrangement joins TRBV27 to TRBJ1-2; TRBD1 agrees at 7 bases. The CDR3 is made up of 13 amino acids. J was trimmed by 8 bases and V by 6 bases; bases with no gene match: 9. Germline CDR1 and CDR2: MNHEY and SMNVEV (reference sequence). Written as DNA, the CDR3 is TGTGCCAGCAGACAATTCACAGGGGACGGCTACACCTTC. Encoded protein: CASRQFTGDGYTF.

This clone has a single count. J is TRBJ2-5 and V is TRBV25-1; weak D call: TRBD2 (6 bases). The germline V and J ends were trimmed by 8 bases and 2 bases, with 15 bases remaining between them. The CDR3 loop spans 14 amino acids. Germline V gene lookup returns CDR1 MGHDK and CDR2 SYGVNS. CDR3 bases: TGTGCCAGCGCCGAGGGAGGATCGCAAGAGACCCAGTACTTC. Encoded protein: CASAEGGSQETQYF.

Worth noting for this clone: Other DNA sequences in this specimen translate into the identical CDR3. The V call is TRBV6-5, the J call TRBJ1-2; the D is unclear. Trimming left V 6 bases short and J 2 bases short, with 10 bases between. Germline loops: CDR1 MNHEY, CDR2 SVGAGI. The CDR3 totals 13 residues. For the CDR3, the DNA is TGTGCCAGCAGCCAGACGGGCAACTATGGCTACACCTTC. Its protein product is CASSQTGNYGYTF.

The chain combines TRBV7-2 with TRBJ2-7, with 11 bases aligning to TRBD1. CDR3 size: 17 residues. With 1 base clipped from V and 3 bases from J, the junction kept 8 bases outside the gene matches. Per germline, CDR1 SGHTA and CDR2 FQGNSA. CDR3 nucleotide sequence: TGTGCCAGCAGCTTAGGGCAAAGGGGACAGGGGGACTACGAGCAGTACTTC. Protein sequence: CASSLGQRGQGDYEQYF.

This chain's CDR3 is CASSTTSGSLQDTQYF. CDR3 in DNA: TGTGCCAGCAGCACGACTAGCGGGAGTTTACAAGATACGCAGTATTTT. The chain carries TRBV13 and TRBJ2-3; 12 bases match TRBD2. The CDR3 runs 16 residues. Unmatched junction bases numbered 8, after V lost 5 bases and J lost 5 bases. Germline values: CDR1 PRHDT, CDR2 FYEKMQ (reference sequence).

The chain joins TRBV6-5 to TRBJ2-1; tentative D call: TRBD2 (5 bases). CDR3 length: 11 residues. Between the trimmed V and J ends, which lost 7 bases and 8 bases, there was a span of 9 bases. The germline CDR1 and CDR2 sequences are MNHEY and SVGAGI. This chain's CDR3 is CASKGLDEQFF. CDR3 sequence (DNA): TGTGCCAGCAAAGGACTGGATGAGCAGTTCTTC.

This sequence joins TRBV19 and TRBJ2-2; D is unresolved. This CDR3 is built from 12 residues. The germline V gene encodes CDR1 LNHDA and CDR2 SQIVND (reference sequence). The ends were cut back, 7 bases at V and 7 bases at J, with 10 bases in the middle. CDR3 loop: CASIARFGELFF. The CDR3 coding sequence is TGTGCCAGTATCGCTAGATTCGGGGAGCTGTTTTTT.

The CDR3 region is CASSTPGHGDTEAFF. The CDR3 coding sequence is TGTGCCAGCAGCACTCCCGGCCACGGAGACACTGAAGCTTTCTTT. This chain uses TRBV7-2 with TRBJ1-1; D not resolved. Germline CDR1 and CDR2: SGHTA and FQGNSA. This CDR3 contains 15 residues. V was cut by 5 bases and J by 3 bases, with 16 bases left in between.

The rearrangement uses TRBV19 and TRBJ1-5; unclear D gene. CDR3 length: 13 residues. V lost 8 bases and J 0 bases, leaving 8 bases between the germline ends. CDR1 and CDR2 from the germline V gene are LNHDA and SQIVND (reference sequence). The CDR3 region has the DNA TGTGCCAGTCGAGGTTATAGCAATCAGCCCCAGCATTTT. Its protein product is CASRGYSNQPQHF. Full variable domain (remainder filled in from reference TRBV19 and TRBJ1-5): DGGITQSPKYLFRKEGQNVTLSCEQNLNHDAMYWYRQDPGQGLRLIYYSQIVNDFQKGDIAEGYSVSREKKESFPLTVTSAQKNPTAFYLCASRGYSNQPQHFGDGTRLSIL.

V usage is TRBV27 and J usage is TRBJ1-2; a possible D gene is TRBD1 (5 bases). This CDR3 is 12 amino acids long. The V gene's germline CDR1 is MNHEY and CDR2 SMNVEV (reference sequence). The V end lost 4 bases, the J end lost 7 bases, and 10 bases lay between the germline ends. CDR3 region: CASSSGYTGYTF. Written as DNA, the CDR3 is TGTGCCAGCAGTTCAGGGTATACTGGCTACACCTTC.

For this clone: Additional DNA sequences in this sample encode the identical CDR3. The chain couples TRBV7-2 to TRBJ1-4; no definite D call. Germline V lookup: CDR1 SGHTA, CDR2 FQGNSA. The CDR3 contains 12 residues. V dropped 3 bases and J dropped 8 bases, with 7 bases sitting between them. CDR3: CASSLGGEKLFF. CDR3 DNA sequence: TGTGCCAGCAGCTTGGGAGGGGAAAAACTGTTTTTT.